What follows are 30 T cell receptor beta chains derived from one specimen sequenced in a study of cytomegalovirus exposure and HLA in healthy donors. Use of 60 Vbeta and 13 Jbeta primers characterized the PCR. The data were produced by immunoSEQ multiplex PCR, yet TCRdb's version contains in-frame clones alone and is incomplete. The data hold 160,000 or so clones, with more than 80% observed a single time. Sequenced material: PBMCs. These receptor sequences come from a woman aged 18-29 years in good health and CMV-seropositive.

The V call is TRBV7-9, the J call TRBJ1-1; D is unresolved. The CDR3 has 15 residues. V was trimmed by 2 bases and J by 2 bases, leaving 12 bases between them. Per germline, CDR1 SEHNR and CDR2 FQNEAQ (reference sequence). Written as DNA, the CDR3 is TGTGCCAGCAGCTTACCGTCGCAGATAAACACTGAAGCTTTCTTT. Its protein product is CASSLPSQINTEAFF.

A few counts support this clone. The gene calls are TRBV6-5 and TRBJ2-7, with D maybe TRBD2 (5 bases). Germline V gene data show CDR1 as MNHEY and CDR2 as SVGAGI. The CDR3 is 16 amino acids. The V end was cut by 2 bases, the J end by 7 bases, with 21 bases between. This chain's CDR3 is CASSYGEPYEPGEQYF. The CDR3 DNA is TGTGCCAGCAGTTACGGGGAGCCCTACGAGCCGGGGGAGCAGTACTTC.

The chain uses TRBV7-9 and TRBJ1-1, with 8 bases matching TRBD1. The CDR3 runs to 16 residues. In germline, CDR1 is SEHNR, CDR2 FQNEAQ (reference sequence). The V segment lost 3 bases and the J segment 3 bases; nucleotides outside the gene matches: 9. CDR3: CASSFSGGAGDTEAFF. The CDR3 DNA follows: TGTGCCAGCAGCTTTTCAGGGGGCGCCGGGGACACTGAAGCTTTCTTT.

This clone was seen once. This chain joins TRBV9 and TRBJ2-3; 9 nucleotides agree with TRBD2. The CDR3 spans 16 residues. V shed 2 bases and J 6 bases; nucleotides not matched to a gene: 10. CDR1 and CDR2 from the germline V gene are SGDLS and YYNGEE. In DNA, the CDR3 is TGTGCCAGCAGCGTGGCCCCTGCGGGGGGGCATGATACGCAGTATTTT. Its translation is CASSVAPAGGHDTQYF.

This chain connects TRBV18 to TRBJ2-5; 9 bases are a match to TRBD2. CDR3 length: 16 residues. In germline, CDR1 is KGHSH, CDR2 LQKENI. The V and J ends lost 4 bases and 4 bases, in that order; junction bases with no gene match: 10. The DNA of the CDR3 is TGTGCCAGCTCACGGTCTCAAGCGGGGGGCCCAGAGACCCAGTACTTC. It yields the protein CASSRSQAGGPETQYF.

This clone was seen only a few times. V and J are TRBV5-1 and TRBJ1-1, with 7 bases matching TRBD1. Trimming cost V 4 bases and J 0 bases; bases outside gene matches: 9. Germline assignment: CDR1 SGHRS and CDR2 YFSETQ. This CDR3 is built from 16 residues. Written as DNA, the CDR3 is TGCGCCAGCAGCCGCGATCCGGGACAGATGAACACTGAAGCTTTCTTT. It is translated as CASSRDPGQMNTEAFF. Based on the CDR3 plus reference TRBV5-1 and TRBJ1-1, the full variable domain is KAGVTQTPRYLIKTRGQQVTLSCSPISGHRSVSWYQQTPGQGLQFLFEYFSETQRNKGNFPGRFSGRQFSNSRSEMNVSTLELGDSALYLCASSRDPGQMNTEAFFGQGTRLTVV.

The chain links TRBV5-1 to TRBJ1-2; 7 bases are shared with TRBD1. CDR3 length equals 14 residues. V was pared by 4 bases and J by 4 bases, with 7 bases of the junction left unmatched. Germline loops: CDR1 SGHRS, CDR2 YFSETQ. The CDR3 reads CASSPPGQRYGYTF. The CDR3 region has the DNA TGCGCCAGCAGCCCGCCGGGACAGCGCTATGGCTACACCTTC.

The rearrangement links TRBV5-1 to TRBJ2-3; D unclear. The germline V gene has CDR1 SGHRS and CDR2 YFSETQ. The CDR3 runs 14 residues. The germline V and J ends were trimmed by 4 bases and 1 base, with 10 bases remaining between them. Written as DNA, the CDR3 is TGCGCCAGCAGCAGCGATCACCGCACAGATACGCAGTATTTT. Amino acid sequence: CASSSDHRTDTQYF.

The chain carries TRBV4-1 and TRBJ2-3; D gene ambiguous. Per the germline V gene, CDR1 is MGHRA and CDR2 is YSYEKL. This CDR3 has 19 amino acids. Trimming shortened V by 2 bases and J by 4 bases, and 25 bases separated the two germline ends. CDR3 amino acids: CASSQPKLGGTGTPDTQYF. The CDR3 bases are TGCGCCAGCAGCCAACCCAAATTAGGTGGTACGGGTACTCCAGATACGCAGTATTTT.

V and J are TRBV2 and TRBJ2-3; 8 bases are a match to TRBD2. The V gene's germline CDR1 is SNHLY and CDR2 FYNNEI. J was trimmed by 2 bases and V by 6 bases; bases with no gene match: 10. The CDR3 is made up of 16 amino acids. Here the CDR3 DNA reads TGTGCCAGCAGAGAACCACTAGCGGTGGACACAGATACGCAGTATTTT. Protein: CASREPLAVDTDTQYF.

The chain carries TRBV27 and TRBJ1-6; D is uncertain. V was trimmed by 1 base and J by 5 bases, leaving 9 bases between them. This CDR3 comprises 15 residues. The germline V gene encodes CDR1 MNHEY and CDR2 SMNVEV (reference sequence). The CDR3 loop is CASSLYLRNNSPLHF. The CDR3 nucleotides read TGTGCCAGCAGTTTATATCTGCGAAATAATTCACCCCTCCACTTT.

This chain uses TRBV19 with TRBJ2-2; 12 bases fit TRBD2. This CDR3 spans 16 amino acids. Germline CDR1 reads LNHDA; CDR2 reads SQIVND (reference sequence). The trim removed 8 bases at V and 5 bases at J, leaving 9 bases unmatched. The DNA of the CDR3 is TGTGCCAGTGGCCTAGCGGGGGGGCGGAGTACCGGGGAGCTGTTTTTT. This encodes CASGLAGGRSTGELFF.

V gene TRBV4-2 combines with J gene TRBJ1-2; D gene unclear. The CDR3 length is 13 residues. The V gene lost 1 base and the J gene lost 6 bases, with 9 bases spanning the gap. Germline V gene lookup returns CDR1 LGHNA and CDR2 YNFKEQ. CDR3 region: CASSQVSSDGYTF. The CDR3 nucleotides read TGTGCCAGCAGCCAAGTGAGCAGCGATGGCTACACCTTC.

The chain recombines TRBV7-8 with TRBJ1-2, with 8 bases aligning to TRBD1. The CDR3 is 16 residues long. V was clipped by 1 base and J by 4 bases; unmatched bases: 8. CDR1 is SGHVS and CDR2 is FQNEAQ in the germline V gene. CDR3 amino acids: CASSLELGQAVYGYTF. The CDR3 nucleotides are TGTGCCAGCAGCTTAGAATTGGGACAGGCGGTCTATGGCTACACCTTC.

The chain combines TRBV4-2 with TRBJ2-1; perhaps TRBD2 as D (5 bases). Germline V CDR1 and CDR2: LGHNA, YNFKEQ. V was cut by 4 bases and J by 5 bases, with 15 bases left in between. The CDR3 runs to 15 residues. The DNA of the CDR3 is TGTGCCAGCAGCCCTAGCTCGACTGGCCACAATGAGCAGTTCTTC. Protein: CASSPSSTGHNEQFF.

Regarding this clone: Other nucleotide sequences in the sample specify the same CDR3. The genes are TRBV29-1 and TRBJ2-3; TRBD1 matches 9 bases. The CDR3 is made up of 13 amino acids. With V trimmed by 5 bases and J by 1 base, 1 base remained unmatched. Germline-derived CDR1 and CDR2 are SQVTM and ANQGSEA. The CDR3: CSVRQGGTDTQYF. DNA for the CDR3: TGCAGCGTTAGACAGGGGGGCACAGATACGCAGTATTTT.

The chain carries TRBV25-1 and TRBJ2-7; no definite D call. CDR1 is MGHDK and CDR2 is SYGVNS in the germline V gene. The ends were cut back, 2 bases at V and 2 bases at J, with 7 bases in the middle. The CDR3 extends over 13 amino acids. CDR3 DNA sequence: TGTGCCAGCAGTGAAGGCACCGCCTACGAGCAGTACTTC. Amino acid sequence: CASSEGTAYEQYF.

The gene calls are TRBV15 and TRBJ2-5; tentative D call: TRBD1 (6 bases). CDR1 is LNHNV and CDR2 is YYDKDF in the germline V gene (reference sequence). The CDR3 spans 14 residues. V was clipped by 4 bases and J by 4 bases, with 13 bases between them. CDR3 residues: CATSTRAGVETQYF. CDR3 bases: TGTGCCACCAGCACCCGGGCAGGGGTAGAGACCCAGTACTTC.

The chain has TRBV11-1 and TRBJ1-1; D is ambiguous. CDR3 length: 14 residues. The germline V and J ends were trimmed by 0 bases and 5 bases, with 10 bases remaining between them. Germline CDR1 is SGHAT and CDR2 is FQDESV (reference sequence). CDR3 in amino acids: CASSLARTFTEAFF. The CDR3 nucleotides are TGTGCCAGCAGCTTAGCCCGGACTTTTACTGAAGCTTTCTTT.

The genes are TRBV11-2 and TRBJ1-2; 9 bases match TRBD1. The CDR3 totals 16 residues. Looked up from germline, CDR1 is SGHAT and CDR2 is FQNNGV. V trimming: 5 bases; J trimming: 4 bases; junction bases outside the gene matches: 11. The CDR3 loop is CASSTLNRGRGYGYTF. The CDR3 DNA reads as TGTGCCAGCAGCACCCTAAACAGGGGGCGCGGCTATGGCTACACCTTC.

The CDR3 loop reads CASRSNSIEQFF. As DNA, the CDR3 is TGTGCCAGCAGATCCAACAGTATAGAGCAGTTCTTC. This rearrangement joins TRBV27 to TRBJ2-1; D remains unclear. This CDR3 is 12 amino acids long. Per germline, CDR1 MNHEY and CDR2 SMNVEV (reference sequence). With 6 bases removed from V and 10 bases from J, the gap between germline ends came to 13 bases.

The chain employs TRBV20-1 and TRBJ2-1; 7 positions match TRBD1. The germline gives CDR1 DFQATT, CDR2 SNEGSKA (reference sequence). The CDR3 has 11 amino acids. Trimming removed 8 bases from V and 5 bases from J; junction bases left unmatched: 3. This chain's CDR3 is CSRDRNNEQFF. Here the CDR3 DNA reads TGCAGTAGGGACAGAAACAATGAGCAGTTCTTC.

This clone was observed a single time. The chain carries TRBV2 and TRBJ2-3, with a weak D call TRBD2 (5 bases). The CDR3 loop spans 16 amino acids. The V and J ends lost 7 bases and 7 bases respectively, with 24 bases between them. Germline CDR1 SNHLY, CDR2 FYNNEI. CDR3 region: CASIFTTVGVWNTQYF. In DNA form, the CDR3 reads TGTGCCAGCATTTTTACGACGGTCGGGGTCTGGAATACGCAGTATTTT.

The chain joins TRBV2 to TRBJ2-7, with no clear D. The CDR3 extends over 15 amino acids. Looked up from germline, CDR1 is SNHLY and CDR2 is FYNNEI. Deletions cut 1 base from V and 2 bases from J, with 12 bases between. This CDR3 is CASSEGRLRTYEQYF. CDR3 DNA: TGTGCCAGCAGTGAAGGACGACTGCGTACCTACGAGCAGTACTTC. Looking up the rest from reference TRBV2 and TRBJ2-7 gives the full variable domain: EPEVTQTPSHQVTQMGQEVILRCVPISNHLYFYWYRQILGQKVEFLVSFYNNEISEKSEIFDDQFSVERPDGSNFTLKIRSTKLEDSAMYFCASSEGRLRTYEQYFGPGTRLTVT.

The CDR3 coding sequence is TGTGCCAGCAGCCCGACAGGGGGCTATCAGCCCCAGCATTTT. Translated, it gives CASSPTGGYQPQHF. The chain links TRBV9 to TRBJ1-5; 10 nucleotides align to TRBD1. CDR1 is SGDLS and CDR2 is YYNGEE in the germline V gene. CDR3 size: 14 residues. J gave up 5 bases and V 4 bases, and 3 bases lay outside the gene matches.

CDR3 region: CASSQEGLSGGGGELFF. The CDR3 nucleotides read TGTGCCAGCAGCCAAGAGGGTCTCAGCGGGGGAGGCGGGGAGCTGTTTTTT. The chain carries TRBV4-2 and TRBJ2-2, with TRBD2 identical over 8 bases. CDR1 is LGHNA, CDR2 YNFKEQ, per germline. Trimming cost V 0 bases and J 7 bases; bases outside gene matches: 10. The CDR3 totals 17 residues.

The chain is built from TRBV7-9 and TRBJ2-1; TRBD2 matches at 12 bases. Germline V lookup: CDR1 SEHNR, CDR2 FQNEAQ (reference sequence). V lost 5 bases to trimming and J lost 7 bases; unmatched junction nucleotides: 6. The CDR3 spans 15 residues. CDR3 nucleotides: TGTGCCAGCAGCCCTACTAGCGGGGGGTTGAATGAGCAGTTCTTC. It is translated as CASSPTSGGLNEQFF. The variable domain in full, with the rest retrieved from reference TRBV7-9 and TRBJ2-1, is DTGVSQNPRHKITKRGQNVTFRCDPISEHNRLYWYRQTLGQGPEFLTYFQNEAQLEKSRLLSDRFSAERPKGSFSTLEIQRTEQGDSAMYLCASSPTSGGLNEQFFGPGTRLTVL.

The chain employs TRBV6-1 and TRBJ2-2; 7 nucleotides line up with TRBD1. CDR3 size: 14 residues. CDR1 is MNHNS and CDR2 is SASEGT in the germline V gene. The trim removed 2 bases at V and 4 bases at J, leaving 1 base unmatched. The CDR3 loop reads CASSENRGTGELFF. CDR3 DNA: TGTGCCAGCAGTGAAAACAGGGGCACCGGGGAGCTGTTTTTT.

The V call is TRBV28, the J call TRBJ2-1; D perhaps matches TRBD2 (6 bases). CDR1 and CDR2 from the germline V gene are MDHEN and SYDVKM. The V end was cut by 3 bases, the J end by 5 bases, with 11 bases between. This CDR3 is 14 amino acids long. The CDR3 protein is CASSFGGSDNEQFF. CDR3 coding DNA: TGTGCCAGCAGTTTTGGGGGGTCGGACAATGAGCAGTTCTTC.

This clone has a handful of counts. The rearrangement uses TRBV18 and TRBJ2-1, with 8 bases identical to TRBD1. V trimming: 3 bases; J trimming: 9 bases; junction bases outside the gene matches: 4. Germline V gene sequence: CDR1 KGHSH, CDR2 LQKENI. The CDR3 is 13 amino acids. The CDR3 bases are TGTGCCAGCTCACCTACTACAGGGGGTGAGCAGTTCTTC. As protein: CASSPTTGGEQFF.